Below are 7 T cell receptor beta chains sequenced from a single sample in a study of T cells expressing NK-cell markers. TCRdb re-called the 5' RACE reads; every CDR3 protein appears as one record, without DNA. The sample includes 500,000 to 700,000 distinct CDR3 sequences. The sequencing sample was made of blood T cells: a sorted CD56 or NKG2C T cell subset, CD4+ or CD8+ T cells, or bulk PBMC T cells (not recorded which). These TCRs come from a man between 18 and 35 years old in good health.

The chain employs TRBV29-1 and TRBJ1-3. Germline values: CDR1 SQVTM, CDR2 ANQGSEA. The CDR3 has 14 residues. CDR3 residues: CSVEDRDRGNTIYF.

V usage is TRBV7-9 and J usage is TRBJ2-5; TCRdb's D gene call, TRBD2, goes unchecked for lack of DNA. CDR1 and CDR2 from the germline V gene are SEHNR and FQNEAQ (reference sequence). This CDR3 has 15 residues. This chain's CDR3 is CASSSLAGGTETQYF.

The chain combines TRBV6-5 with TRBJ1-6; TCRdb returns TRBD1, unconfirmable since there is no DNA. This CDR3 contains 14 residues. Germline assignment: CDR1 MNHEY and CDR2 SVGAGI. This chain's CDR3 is CASSYGDTNSPLHF.

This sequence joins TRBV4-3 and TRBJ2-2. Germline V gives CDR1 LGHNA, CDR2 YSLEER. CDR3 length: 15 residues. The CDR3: CASSQVVRDTGELFF.

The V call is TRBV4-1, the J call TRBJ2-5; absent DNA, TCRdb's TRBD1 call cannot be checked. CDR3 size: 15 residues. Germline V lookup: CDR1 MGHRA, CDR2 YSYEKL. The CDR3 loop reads CASSPLGRNQETQYF.

CDR3 amino acids: CASSSGGFYEQYF. The rearrangement joins TRBV6-6 to TRBJ2-7; TCRdb lists TRBD1, though no DNA is available to test this call. The CDR3 consists of 13 residues. The germline gives CDR1 MNHNY, CDR2 SVGAGI (reference sequence).

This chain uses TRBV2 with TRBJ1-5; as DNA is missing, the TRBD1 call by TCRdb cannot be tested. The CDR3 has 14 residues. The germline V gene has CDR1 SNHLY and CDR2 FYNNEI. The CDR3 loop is CASSEQGGWQPQHF.